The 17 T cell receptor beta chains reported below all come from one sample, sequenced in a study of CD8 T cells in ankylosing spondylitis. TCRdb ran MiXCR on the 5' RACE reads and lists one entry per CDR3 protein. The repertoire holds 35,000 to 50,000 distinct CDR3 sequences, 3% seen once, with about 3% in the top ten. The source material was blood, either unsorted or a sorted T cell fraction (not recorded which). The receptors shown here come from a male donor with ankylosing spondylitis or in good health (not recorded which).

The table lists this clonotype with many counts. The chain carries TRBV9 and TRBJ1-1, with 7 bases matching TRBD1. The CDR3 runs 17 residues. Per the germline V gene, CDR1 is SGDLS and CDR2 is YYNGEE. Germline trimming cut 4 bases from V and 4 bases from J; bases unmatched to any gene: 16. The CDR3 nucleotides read TGTGCCAGCAGCCCAGAAGACAGGGTCACATCGAGCACTGAAGCTTTCTTT. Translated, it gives CASSPEDRVTSSTEAFF.

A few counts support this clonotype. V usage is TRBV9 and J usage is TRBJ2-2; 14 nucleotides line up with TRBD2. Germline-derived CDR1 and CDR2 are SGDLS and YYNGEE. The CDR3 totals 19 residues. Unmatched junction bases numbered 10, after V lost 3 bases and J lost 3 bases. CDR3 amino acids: CASSAEGLAGVWDTGELFF. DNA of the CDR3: TGTGCCAGCAGCGCAGAGGGACTAGCGGGAGTGTGGGACACCGGGGAGCTGTTTTTT.

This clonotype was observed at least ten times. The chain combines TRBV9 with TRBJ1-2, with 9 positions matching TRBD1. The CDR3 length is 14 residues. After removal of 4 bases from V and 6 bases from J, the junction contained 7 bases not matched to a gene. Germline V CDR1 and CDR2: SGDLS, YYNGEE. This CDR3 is CASSPSGQGHGYTF. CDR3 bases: TGTGCCAGCAGCCCAAGCGGACAGGGGCATGGCTACACCTTC.

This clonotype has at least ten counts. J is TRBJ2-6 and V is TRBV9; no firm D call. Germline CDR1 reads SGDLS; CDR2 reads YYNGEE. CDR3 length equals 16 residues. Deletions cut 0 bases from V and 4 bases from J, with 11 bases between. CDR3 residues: CASSVAGFGGANVLTF. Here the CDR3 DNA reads TGTGCCAGCAGCGTAGCCGGATTTGGGGGGGCCAACGTCCTGACTTTC.

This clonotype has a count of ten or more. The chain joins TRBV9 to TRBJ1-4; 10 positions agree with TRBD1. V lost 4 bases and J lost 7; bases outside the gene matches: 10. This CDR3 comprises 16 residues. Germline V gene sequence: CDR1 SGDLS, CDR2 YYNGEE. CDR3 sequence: CASSPGGGQGLEKLFF. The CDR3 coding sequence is TGTGCCAGCAGCCCCGGCGGGGGACAGGGGCTTGAAAAACTGTTTTTT.

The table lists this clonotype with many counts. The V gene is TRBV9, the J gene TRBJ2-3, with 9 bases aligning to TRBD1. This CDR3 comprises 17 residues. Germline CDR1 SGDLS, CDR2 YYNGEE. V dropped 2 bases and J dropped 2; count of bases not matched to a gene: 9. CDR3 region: CASSVTPGTGLTDTQYF. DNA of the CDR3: TGTGCCAGCAGCGTGACGCCCGGGACAGGGCTCACAGATACGCAGTATTTT.

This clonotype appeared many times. The CDR3 DNA sequence: TGTGCCAGCAGCGTAGATCCAATGGGGAATGAGCAGTTCTTC. Protein product: CASSVDPMGNEQFF. The J gene is TRBJ2-1, the V gene TRBV9; D is unresolved. Between the trimmed V and J ends, which lost 0 bases and 7 bases, there was a span of 11 bases. The germline CDR1 and CDR2 sequences are SGDLS and YYNGEE. CDR3 size: 14 residues. Based on the CDR3 plus reference TRBV9 and TRBJ2-1, the full variable domain is DSGVTQTPKHLITATGQRVTLRCSPRSGDLSVYWYQQSLDQGLQFLIQYYNGEERAKGNILERFSAQQFPDLHSELNLSSLELGDSALYFCASSVDPMGNEQFFGPGTRLTVL.

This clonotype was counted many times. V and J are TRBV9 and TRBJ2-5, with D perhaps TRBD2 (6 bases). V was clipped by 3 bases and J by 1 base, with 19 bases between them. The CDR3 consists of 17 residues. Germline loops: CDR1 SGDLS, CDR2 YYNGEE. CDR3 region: CASSALNGLALQETQYF. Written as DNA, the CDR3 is TGTGCCAGCAGCGCCCTCAACGGGCTAGCGCTCCAAGAGACCCAGTACTTC.

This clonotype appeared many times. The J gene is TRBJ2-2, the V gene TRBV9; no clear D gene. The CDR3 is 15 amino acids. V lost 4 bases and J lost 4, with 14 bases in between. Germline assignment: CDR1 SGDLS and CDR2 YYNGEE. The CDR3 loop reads CASSPRLLTTGELFF. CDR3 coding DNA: TGTGCCAGCAGCCCCCGACTCCTAACCACCGGGGAGCTGTTTTTT.

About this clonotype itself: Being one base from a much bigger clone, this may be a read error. CDR3 sequence: CAGSVSGVTGELFF. The CDR3 DNA reads TGTGCCGGCAGCGTCTCAGGGGTCACCGGGGAGCTGTTTTTT. This chain connects TRBV9 to TRBJ2-2, with D perhaps TRBD1 (6 bases). CDR1 is SGDLS and CDR2 is YYNGEE in the germline V gene. The CDR3 totals 14 residues.

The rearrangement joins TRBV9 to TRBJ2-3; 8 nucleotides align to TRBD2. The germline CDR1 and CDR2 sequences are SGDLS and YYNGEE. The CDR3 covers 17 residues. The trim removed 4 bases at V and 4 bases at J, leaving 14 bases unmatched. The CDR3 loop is CASSPLERGRGADTQYF. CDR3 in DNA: TGTGCCAGCAGCCCCTTAGAGCGGGGGCGAGGGGCAGATACGCAGTATTTT. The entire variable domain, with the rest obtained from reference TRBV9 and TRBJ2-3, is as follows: DSGVTQTPKHLITATGQRVTLRCSPRSGDLSVYWYQQSLDQGLQFLIQYYNGEERAKGNILERFSAQQFPDLHSELNLSSLELGDSALYFCASSPLERGRGADTQYFGPGTRLTVL.

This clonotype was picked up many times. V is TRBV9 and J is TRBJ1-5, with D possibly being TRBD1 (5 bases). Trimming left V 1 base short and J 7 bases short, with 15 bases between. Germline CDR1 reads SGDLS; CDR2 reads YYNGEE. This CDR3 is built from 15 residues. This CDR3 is CASSVSGGEGQPQHF. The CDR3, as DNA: TGTGCCAGCAGCGTATCCGGGGGTGAGGGGCAGCCCCAGCATTTT.

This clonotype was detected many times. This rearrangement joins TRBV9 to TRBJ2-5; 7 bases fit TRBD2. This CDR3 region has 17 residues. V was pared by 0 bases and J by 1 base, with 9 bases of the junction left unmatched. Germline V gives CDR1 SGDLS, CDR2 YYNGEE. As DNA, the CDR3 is TGTGCCAGCAGCGTAGGACTAGCTAACTTACTCCAAGAGACCCAGTACTTC. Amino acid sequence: CASSVGLANLLQETQYF.

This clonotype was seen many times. In nucleotides, the CDR3 is TGTGCCAGCAGCCCCACGGGAAGGCTAATAGAGACCCAGTACTTC. This translates into CASSPTGRLIETQYF. This sequence joins TRBV9 and TRBJ2-5, with D maybe TRBD2 (5 bases). V was pared by 4 bases and J by 4 bases, with 17 bases between. The CDR3 has 15 residues. Germline CDR1 SGDLS, CDR2 YYNGEE.

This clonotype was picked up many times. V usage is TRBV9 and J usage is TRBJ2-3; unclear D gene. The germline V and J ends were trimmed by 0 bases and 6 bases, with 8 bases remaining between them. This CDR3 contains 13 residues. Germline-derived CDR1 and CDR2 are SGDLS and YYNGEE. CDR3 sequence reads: CASSVAVTDTQYF. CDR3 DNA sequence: TGTGCCAGCAGCGTAGCAGTGACCGATACGCAGTATTTT.

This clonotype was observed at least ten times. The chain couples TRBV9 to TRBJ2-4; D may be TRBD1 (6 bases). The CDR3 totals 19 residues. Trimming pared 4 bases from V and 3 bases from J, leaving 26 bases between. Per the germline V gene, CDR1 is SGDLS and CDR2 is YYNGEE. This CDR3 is CASSPRFGPDSRGKNIQYF. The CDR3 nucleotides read TGTGCCAGCAGCCCCCGATTTGGCCCGGACAGCCGGGGCAAAAACATTCAGTACTTC.

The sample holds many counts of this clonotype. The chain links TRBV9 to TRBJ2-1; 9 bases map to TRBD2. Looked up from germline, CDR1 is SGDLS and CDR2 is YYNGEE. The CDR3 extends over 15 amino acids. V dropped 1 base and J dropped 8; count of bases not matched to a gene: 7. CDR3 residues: CASSVSPGLADEQFF. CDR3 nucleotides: TGTGCCAGCAGCGTAAGTCCGGGACTAGCTGATGAGCAGTTCTTC.